These 30 T cell receptor beta chains originate from one sample sequenced in a study of cytomegalovirus exposure and HLA in healthy donors. Both 60 Vbeta primers and 13 Jbeta primers went into the PCR. The table came from immunoSEQ multiplex PCR; TCRdb's copy has only in-frame clones and leaves some out. Of around 150,000 clones detected, around 78% appear once; the ten largest clones hold less than 2%. Sample: PBMCs. The source of these receptors is a man aged 35 to 55 in good health and CMV-seronegative.

This clone was counted between two and nine times. V gene TRBV7-3 combines with J gene TRBJ2-2; 9 bases match TRBD1. Trimming removed 5 bases from V and 6 bases from J; junction bases left unmatched: 7. There are 15 residues in the CDR3. From germline, CDR1 is SGHTA and CDR2 FQGTGA. The CDR3: CASSRAGTGSGELFF. CDR3 nucleotide sequence: TGTGCCAGCAGCAGGGCCGGGACAGGGTCCGGGGAGCTGTTTTTT.

V gene TRBV12-5 combines with J gene TRBJ2-1, with D possibly being TRBD2 (6 bases). The V end was cut by 6 bases, the J end by 6 bases, with 12 bases between. The CDR3 totals 13 residues. Germline CDR1 is LGHNT and CDR2 is FRNRAP. The CDR3 sequence is CASGRDSSNEQFF. The CDR3 nucleotides read TGTGCTAGTGGCCGGGACTCGAGCAATGAGCAGTTCTTC.

V gene TRBV4-3 combines with J gene TRBJ1-6; 8 nucleotides match TRBD1. V gave up 0 bases and J gave up 8 bases; unmatched junction bases: 3. The germline V gene has CDR1 LGHNA and CDR2 YSLEER. CDR3 length: 15 amino acids. CDR3 sequence: CASSQEDREYSPLHF. CDR3 bases: TGCGCCAGCAGCCAAGAGGACAGGGAGTATTCACCCCTCCACTTT.

The chain carries TRBV30 and TRBJ1-2; 9 bases map to TRBD1. This CDR3 region has 11 residues. Germline CDR1 and CDR2: GTSNPN and SVGIG (reference sequence). V shed 5 bases, J shed 8 bases, and the junction held 3 bases outside the gene matches. CDR3 nucleotide sequence: TGTGCCTGGGACAGGGGGATCGGCTACACCTTC. Translation: CAWDRGIGYTF.

The V gene is TRBV6-1, the J gene TRBJ1-6, with D possibly matching TRBD1 (5 bases). The germline V and J ends were trimmed by 1 base and 8 bases, with 9 bases remaining between them. Germline V CDR1 and CDR2: MNHNS, SASEGT. The CDR3 covers 14 residues. The CDR3 loop is CASSEGQGYSPLHF. The DNA for the CDR3 is TGTGCCAGCAGTGAAGGGCAGGGATATTCACCCCTCCACTTT.

This chain uses TRBV2 with TRBJ2-1, with 14 bases aligning to TRBD2. The germline V gene encodes CDR1 SNHLY and CDR2 FYNNEI. The trim removed 8 bases at V and 6 bases at J, leaving 9 bases unmatched. The length of the CDR3 is 16 residues. The DNA for the CDR3 is TGTGCCAGCGGCCAGGGGACTAGCGGGGGTCCCAATGAGCAGTTCTTC. Translated: CASGQGTSGGPNEQFF. Full variable domain (missing parts from reference TRBV2 and TRBJ2-1): EPEVTQTPSHQVTQMGQEVILRCVPISNHLYFYWYRQILGQKVEFLVSFYNNEISEKSEIFDDQFSVERPDGSNFTLKIRSTKLEDSAMYFCASGQGTSGGPNEQFFGPGTRLTVL.

The genes are TRBV28 and TRBJ2-2; 11 bases fit TRBD1. From germline, CDR1 is MDHEN and CDR2 SYDVKM. The CDR3 spans 19 residues. J gave up 3 bases and V 5 bases, and 14 bases lay outside the gene matches. In nucleotides, the CDR3 is TGTGCCAGCAGTCCGAGGGACAGGGGGAGTTATGCGGACACCGGGGAGCTGTTTTTT. This codes for CASSPRDRGSYADTGELFF.

CDR3 in amino acids: CASSSWTGAGELFF. The CDR3 bases are TGCGCCAGCAGCTCATGGACAGGGGCCGGGGAGCTGTTTTTT. The chain uses TRBV4-3 and TRBJ2-2; 9 nucleotides line up with TRBD1. The V and J ends lost 5 bases and 6 bases, in that order; junction bases with no gene match: 4. Germline V CDR1 and CDR2: LGHNA, YSLEER. This CDR3 spans 14 amino acids.

The chain employs TRBV5-6 and TRBJ2-5; 10 nucleotides line up with TRBD1. With the DNA end fitting TRBJ2-7 better, the J assignment may be wrong. CDR3 size: 15 residues. Germline V CDR1 and CDR2: SGHDT, YYEEEE. The CDR3 DNA is TGTGCCAGCAGCTTCCCGGGACAGGGGATCTACGAGCAGTACTTC. Its protein product is CASSFPGQGIYEQYF.

This clone was recorded a few times. One junction end disagrees with the germline gene, perhaps due to a read error. The rearrangement uses TRBV5-1 and TRBJ2-3; 9 bases map to TRBD2. Germline V gene data show CDR1 as SGHRS and CDR2 as YFSETQ. The CDR3 covers 14 residues. This chain's CDR3 is CASSIGTSIDTQYF. CDR3 DNA sequence: TGCGCCAGCAGCATCGGGACTAGCATAGATACGCAGTATTTT.

This chain joins TRBV6-1 and TRBJ1-5, with D uncertain. Germline values: CDR1 MNHNS, CDR2 SASEGT. V lost 1 base and J lost 0, with 7 bases in between. This CDR3 is built from 15 residues. The CDR3 DNA reads TGTGCCAGCAGTGAAGGGAGCTATAGCAATCAGCCCCAGCATTTT. Protein: CASSEGSYSNQPQHF.

The V gene is TRBV7-6, the J gene TRBJ2-2; D call uncertain. V lost 5 bases to trimming and J lost 5 bases, with 6 bases between them. The CDR3 consists of 12 residues. Germline-derived CDR1 and CDR2 are SGHVS and FNYEAQ. This CDR3 is CASSLRTGELFF. CDR3 DNA sequence: TGTGCCAGCAGCCTCAGAACCGGGGAGCTGTTTTTT.

Concerning this clone: The same CDR3 can be traced to other DNA sequences in this sample. The rearrangement joins TRBV6-5 to TRBJ1-1; D might be TRBD1 (5 bases). The V end was cut by 4 bases, the J end by 5 bases, with 17 bases between. The CDR3 has 15 residues. CDR1 MNHEY and CDR2 SVGAGI come from the germline V gene. The CDR3 sequence is CASSLGGRRGTEAFF. Here the CDR3 DNA reads TGTGCCAGCAGTTTGGGGGGGAGGAGAGGGACTGAAGCTTTCTTT.

The chain combines TRBV29-1 with TRBJ2-1; the match to TRBD2 covers 8 bases. This CDR3 comprises 18 residues. Germline V gives CDR1 SQVTM, CDR2 ANQGSEA. V lost 4 bases, J lost 2 bases, and 16 bases stayed unmatched. CDR3 sequence (DNA): TGCAGCGTTGCGGGGCTAGCGGGTATACTCCAGGCCTACAATGAGCAGTTCTTC. Translated: CSVAGLAGILQAYNEQFF.

The chain combines TRBV9 with TRBJ2-5; TRBD2 matches 9 bases. Germline V CDR1 and CDR2: SGDLS, YYNGEE. With V trimmed by 0 bases and J by 4 bases, 10 bases remained unmatched. CDR3 length: 17 amino acids. The CDR3 DNA follows: TGTGCCAGCAGCGTAGGGGGCGGGGGGGTTATTGGAGAGACCCAGTACTTC. Protein: CASSVGGGGVIGETQYF.

The V call is TRBV6-6, the J call TRBJ2-7; 10 positions match TRBD2. The CDR3 totals 13 residues. After removal of 5 bases from V and 4 bases from J, the junction contained 2 bases not matched to a gene. In germline, CDR1 is MNHNY, CDR2 SVGAGI (reference sequence). The CDR3, as DNA: TGTGCCAGCAGTCGGGGACTAGCGTACGAGCAGTACTTC. This gives the protein CASSRGLAYEQYF.

The rearrangement links TRBV6-5 to TRBJ2-1; D may be TRBD2 (5 bases). V was cut by 10 bases and J by 7 bases, with 14 bases left in between. The CDR3 totals 12 residues. Per germline, CDR1 MNHEY and CDR2 SVGAGI. CDR3 coding DNA: TGTGCCACGAAAGCGGCCTTAAATGAGCAGTTCTTC. It encodes CATKAALNEQFF.

V gene TRBV5-4 combines with J gene TRBJ2-7; TRBD1 might be the D (6 bases). The CDR3 runs 14 residues. Trimming removed 0 bases at V and 3 bases at J, with 10 bases between. CDR1 is SGHNT and CDR2 is YYREEE in the germline V gene (reference sequence). The CDR3: CASSLATGNYEQYF. In DNA, the CDR3 is TGTGCCAGCAGCTTGGCGACAGGAAACTACGAGCAGTACTTC. Using reference TRBV5-4 and TRBJ2-7 for the parts outside the CDR3, the full variable domain is ETGVTQSPTHLIKTRGQQVTLRCSSQSGHNTVSWYQQALGQGPQFIFQYYREEENGRGNFPPRFSGLQFPNYSSELNVNALELDDSALYLCASSLATGNYEQYFGPGTRLTVT.

The chain joins TRBV5-4 to TRBJ2-5; tentatively, D is TRBD1 (6 bases). Trimming left V 2 bases short and J 2 bases short, with 13 bases between. The CDR3 extends over 15 amino acids. CDR1 and CDR2 (germline): SGHNT, YYREEE (reference sequence). CDR3 amino acids: CASSLQGALQETQYF. In DNA form, the CDR3 reads TGTGCCAGCAGCTTACAGGGCGCGCTTCAAGAGACCCAGTACTTC.

This rearrangement joins TRBV4-3 to TRBJ2-1; 9 nucleotides align to TRBD2. With V trimmed by 0 bases and J by 0 bases, 6 bases remained unmatched. Germline V gives CDR1 LGHNA, CDR2 YSLEER. This CDR3 spans 18 amino acids. The CDR3 sequence is CASSQDSLAGDSYNEQFF. The CDR3 nucleotides read TGCGCCAGCAGCCAAGACTCATTAGCGGGAGACTCCTACAATGAGCAGTTCTTC.

The CDR3 loop is CASKYTVFSGNTIYF. CDR3 DNA: TGTGCCAGCAAATACACAGTATTCTCTGGAAACACCATATATTTT. The V gene is TRBV6-5, the J gene TRBJ1-3; no clear D gene. V gave up 7 bases and J gave up 0 bases, with 13 bases separating them. The CDR3 spans 15 residues. Germline CDR1 reads MNHEY; CDR2 reads SVGAGI.

This clone was detected only once. This sequence joins TRBV7-2 and TRBJ1-1; D remains ambiguous. Germline loops: CDR1 SGHTA, CDR2 FQGNSA. The CDR3 loop spans 13 amino acids. V lost 4 bases and J lost 1, with 7 bases in between. The CDR3: CASSSPWNTEAFF. The CDR3 bases are TGTGCCAGCAGCTCCCCCTGGAACACTGAAGCTTTCTTT. The whole variable domain, filled in from reference TRBV7-2 and TRBJ1-1, reads GAGVSQSPSNKVTEKGKDVELRCDPISGHTALYWYRQSLGQGLEFLIYFQGNSAPDKSGLPSDRFSAERTGGSVSTLTIQRTQQEDSAVYLCASSSPWNTEAFFGQGTRLTVV.

This clone was recorded a few times. This rearrangement joins TRBV6-5 to TRBJ1-1; D unclear. Germline V gene lookup returns CDR1 MNHEY and CDR2 SVGAGI. Trimming shortened V by 6 bases and J by 1 base, and 9 bases separated the two germline ends. There are 13 residues in the CDR3. The CDR3 DNA reads TGTGCCAGCAGAACTCGGAGGAACACTGAAGCTTTCTTT. This gives the protein CASRTRRNTEAFF.

This clone was seen a single time. CDR3 in DNA: TGCAGCGTTATACCCGGGACAGGGGTCACTGAAGCTTTCTTT. This codes for CSVIPGTGVTEAFF. J is TRBJ1-1 and V is TRBV29-1, with TRBD1 identical over 10 bases. From germline, CDR1 is SQVTM and CDR2 ANQGSEA. The CDR3 consists of 14 residues. V lost 5 bases, J lost 4 bases, and 7 bases stayed unmatched.

The J gene is TRBJ1-5, the V gene TRBV15; no definite D call. CDR1 is LNHNV, CDR2 YYDKDF, per germline (reference sequence). CDR3 length equals 16 residues. The V end lost 2 bases, the J end lost 0 bases, and 11 bases lay between the germline ends. The CDR3 DNA reads TGTGCCACCAGCAGACCGCAGTATGTTAGCAATCAGCCCCAGCATTTT. This sequence encodes CATSRPQYVSNQPQHF.

The gene calls are TRBV4-1 and TRBJ2-3; TRBD2 agrees at 15 bases. Germline CDR1 reads MGHRA; CDR2 reads YSYEKL. The CDR3 runs 19 residues. Germline trimming cut 4 bases from V and 3 bases from J; bases unmatched to any gene: 11. In nucleotides, the CDR3 is TGCGCCAGCAGCCCCGGGACTAGCGGGGGGCCACTGGGGACAGATACGCAGTATTTT. This translates into CASSPGTSGGPLGTDTQYF.

The chain links TRBV4-1 to TRBJ2-1, with a weak D call TRBD1 (5 bases). Germline V gene lookup returns CDR1 MGHRA and CDR2 YSYEKL. The V gene lost 6 bases and the J gene lost 0 bases, with 12 bases spanning the gap. There are 15 residues in the CDR3. The CDR3 sequence: CASRLQVSSYNEQFF. CDR3 DNA: TGCGCCAGCAGGTTACAGGTCAGCTCCTACAATGAGCAGTTCTTC.

The V gene is TRBV19, the J gene TRBJ1-4; D is unresolved. Germline V gene data show CDR1 as LNHDA and CDR2 as SQIVND (reference sequence). Trimming left V 6 bases short and J 0 bases short, with 14 bases between. The CDR3 runs 16 residues. CDR3 in amino acids: CASRVGAVATNEKLFF. CDR3 nucleotide sequence: TGTGCCAGTAGGGTGGGAGCAGTTGCAACTAATGAAAAACTGTTTTTT.

The rearrangement uses TRBV6-1 and TRBJ1-4, with 9 bases fitting TRBD1. V gave up 0 bases and J gave up 4 bases; unmatched junction bases: 15. The length of the CDR3 is 20 residues. From germline, CDR1 is MNHNS and CDR2 SASEGT. As DNA, the CDR3 is TGTGCCAGCAGTGAAGCGGGAAAGGGAACAGGGGGCGCAGGTAATGAAAAACTGTTTTTT. Amino acids: CASSEAGKGTGGAGNEKLFF.

CDR3 sequence: CASSSMTVSYEQYF. DNA for the CDR3: TGTGCCAGCAGCTCAATGACAGTCTCCTACGAGCAGTACTTC. V is TRBV5-6 and J is TRBJ2-7; TRBD1 might be the D (5 bases). This CDR3 contains 14 residues. Germline CDR1 SGHDT, CDR2 YYEEEE. V dropped 3 bases and J dropped 0 bases, with 10 bases sitting between them.